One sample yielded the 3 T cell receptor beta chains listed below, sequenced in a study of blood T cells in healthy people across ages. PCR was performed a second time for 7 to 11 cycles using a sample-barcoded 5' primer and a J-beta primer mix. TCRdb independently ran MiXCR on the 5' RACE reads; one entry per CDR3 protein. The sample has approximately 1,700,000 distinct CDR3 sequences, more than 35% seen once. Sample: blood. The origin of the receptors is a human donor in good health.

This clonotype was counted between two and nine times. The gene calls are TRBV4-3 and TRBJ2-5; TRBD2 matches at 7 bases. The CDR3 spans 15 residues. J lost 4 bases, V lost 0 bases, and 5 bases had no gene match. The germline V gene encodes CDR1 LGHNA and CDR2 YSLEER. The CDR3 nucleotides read TGCGCCAGCAGCCAAGAAGCGGTAGCGGGAGAGACCCAGTACTTC. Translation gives CASSQEAVAGETQYF.

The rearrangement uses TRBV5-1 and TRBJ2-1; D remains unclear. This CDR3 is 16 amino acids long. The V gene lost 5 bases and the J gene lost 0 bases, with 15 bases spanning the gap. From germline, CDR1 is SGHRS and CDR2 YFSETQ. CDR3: CASRPRARSSYNEQFF. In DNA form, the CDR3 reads TGCGCCAGCAGACCTAGAGCGCGAAGCTCCTACAATGAGCAGTTCTTC.

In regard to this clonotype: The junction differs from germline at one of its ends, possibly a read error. The CDR3: CASSYDRVSTGAFF. Here the CDR3 DNA reads TGCGCCAGCAGCTACGACAGGGTAAGCACTGGAGCTTTCTTT. The gene calls are TRBV4-3 and TRBJ1-1; 7 bases align to TRBD1. This CDR3 comprises 14 residues. Germline V lookup: CDR1 LGHNA, CDR2 YSLEER.